This TCR beta chain derives from a study of blood T cell repertoires in COVID-19. About the research overall: Spain, Italy and the United States supplied samples that represented acute and convalescent COVID-19. PBMCs, B-cell-depleted T cells, or T cells were the source of the cDNA or gDNA that made up the material.

In terms of age and location, participants ranged from roughly 18 to 90 years and lived in 24 US areas. Per the authors' pipeline: From reference gene primer amplification, estimates of nucleated cell counts were derived. Only in-frame clones appear in the TCRdb table, and some are missing; sequencing was by immunoSEQ multiplex PCR. For V, J and clone size, that table is used; D and trimming come from the DNA. The top ten hold roughly 1.8% of the sample, which has 350,000 to 550,000 clones, nearly 90% seen once. Material: PBMCs or T cells enriched from blood (not recorded which). This clonotype originated in a woman between 18 and 29 years old with acute COVID-19.

The CDR3 nucleotides read TGTGCCAGCAGTCCGAGTTTCTACAATGAGCAGTTCTTC. This encodes CASSPSFYNEQFF. The genes are TRBV28 and TRBJ2-1; no firm D call. Germline lookup yields CDR1 MDHEN and CDR2 SYDVKM. The CDR3 is 13 residues long. Between the trimmed V and J ends, which lost 5 bases and 3 bases, there was a span of 8 bases.